The rows below give T cell receptor beta chains drawn from one sample of a study of blood T cell repertoires in COVID-19. Produced via immunoSEQ multiplex PCR; TCRdb's table is partial and in-frame only. The sample consists of approximately 25,000 clones, 92% of them appearing once. Sequenced material: peripheral blood. The receptors here all came from a man in his 70s with active COVID-19. The CDR3 runs from the conserved cysteine through the conserved F or W. The D gene is left open where the match is weak. Rows may omit the clone size; those that give it use once, few, many or a size class.

NA,NA,13,TRBV25-1,TRBJ2-5,CASSVPGVETQYF,TGTGCCAGCAGTGTACCAGGGGTCGAGACCCAGTACTTC
NA,NA,13,TRBV30,TRBJ2-7,CASHGGSNRQQYF,TGTGCCTCCCATGGGGGGAGTAATCGTCAACAGTACTTC
once,NA,13,TRBV5-1,TRBJ1-3,CASSLTAGNTIYF,TGCGCCAGCAGCCTGACAGCGGGAAACACCATATATTTT
NA,NA,17,TRBV18,TRBJ1-4,CASSPAGAGATNEKLFF,TGTGCCAGCTCACCGGCAGGGGCCGGTGCAACTAATGAAAAACTGTTTTTT
NA,NA,13,TRBV12-3/TRBV12-4,TRBJ2-2,CASNRGFVGELFF,TGTGCCAGCAATCGCGGTTTCGTCGGGGAGCTGTTTTTT
once,NA,14,TRBV5-4,TRBJ1-2,CASSLGQRPEGYTF,TGTGCCAGCAGCTTGGGACAGCGTCCGGAGGGCTACACCTTC
NA,TRBD1,15,TRBV4-3,TRBJ2-6,CASSHDRAGANVLTF,TGCGCCAGCAGCCACGACAGGGCCGGGGCCAACGTCCTGACTTTC
NA,TRBD1,15,TRBV6-1,TRBJ1-2,CASSEAPGQGSGYTF,TGTGCCAGCAGTGAAGCCCCGGGACAGGGGTCTGGCTACACCTTC
NA,NA,13,TRBV7-2,TRBJ2-1,CASSLATINEQFF,TGTGCCAGCAGCTTAGCGACAATCAATGAGCAGTTCTTC
once,TRBD2,15,TRBV28,TRBJ2-5,CASSLSGGLQETQYF,TGTGCCAGCAGTTTAAGCGGGGGCCTTCAAGAGACCCAGTACTTC
NA,NA,15,TRBV14,TRBJ1-6,CASSLGQSGRSPLHF,TGTGCCAGCAGCCTCGGACAGTCCGGTCGCTCACCCCTCCACTTT
NA,NA,14,TRBV19,TRBJ1-5,CASWGQGSNQPQHF,TGTGCCAGTTGGGGGCAGGGCAGCAATCAGCCCCAGCATTTT
NA,TRBD2,17,TRBV7-6,TRBJ2-1,CASSLGGTSGRADEQFF,TGTGCCAGCAGCTTAGGAGGGACTAGCGGGAGGGCCGATGAGCAGTTCTTC
NA,NA,15,TRBV5-1,TRBJ1-1,CASSRVGGLDTEAFF,TGCGCCAGCAGCCGGGTGGGGGGGCTGGATACTGAAGCTTTCTTT
NA,TRBD1,14,TRBV28,TRBJ1-1,CASSFGSGTGSAFF,TGTGCCAGCAGTTTTGGATCCGGGACAGGATCAGCTTTCTTT
NA,NA,14,TRBV5-6,TRBJ1-3,CASSLLGAGNTIYF,TGTGCCAGCAGCTTGTTAGGGGCTGGAAACACCATATATTTT
NA,NA,13,TRBV11-2,TRBJ2-3,CASSWAGTDTQYF,TGTGCCAGCAGCTGGGCCGGCACAGATACGCAGTATTTT
NA,TRBD1,16,TRBV5-4,TRBJ2-5,CASSLGDRGHGETQYF,TGTGCCAGCAGCTTAGGGGACAGGGGGCACGGAGAGACCCAGTACTTC
once,TRBD1,16,TRBV7-9,TRBJ1-4,CASSLGGQGANEKLFF,TGTGCCAGCAGCTTAGGCGGACAGGGGGCTAATGAAAAACTGTTTTTT
NA,NA,15,TRBV28,TRBJ1-2,CASTLLPQGGYGYTF,TGTGCCAGCACCCTACTCCCTCAGGGCGGCTATGGCTACACCTTC
NA,TRBD1,15,TRBV7-2,TRBJ1-5,CASSMDRGPNQPQHF,TGTGCCAGCAGCATGGACAGGGGACCCAATCAGCCCCAGCATTTT
NA,NA,14,TRBV5-6,TRBJ1-6,CASSLVGFGSPLHF,TGTGCCAGCAGCTTGGTAGGATTCGGGTCACCCCTCCACTTT
NA,NA,16,TRBV11-1,TRBJ2-5,CASSSPPAHRQETQYF,TGTGCCAGCAGCTCCCCTCCTGCCCACAGGCAAGAGACCCAGTACTTC
NA,TRBD2,15,TRBV24-1,TRBJ2-5,CATSGSSGGTETQYF,TGTGCCACCAGTGGGAGTAGCGGGGGAACAGAGACCCAGTACTTC
NA,NA,13,TRBV12-5,TRBJ2-5,CASGLDRLETQYF,TGTGCTAGTGGTTTGGACAGGTTGGAGACCCAGTACTTC
NA,TRBD1,14,TRBV27,TRBJ1-6,CASSWGQANSPLHF,TGTGCCAGCAGCTGGGGACAGGCCAATTCACCCCTCCACTTT
NA,NA,15,TRBV6-2/TRBV6-3,TRBJ2-7,CASSSRSGGSYEQYF,TGTGCCAGCAGTTCCCGTAGCGGCGGCTCCTACGAGCAGTACTTC
NA,TRBD2,17,TRBV4-1,TRBJ2-5,CASSHSPGAGGQETQYF,TGCGCCAGCAGCCACTCCCCGGGAGCGGGGGGCCAAGAGACCCAGTACTTC
NA,NA,11,TRBV3-1/TRBV3-2,TRBJ2-5,CASSQPPRFHF,TGTGCCAGCAGCCAACCTCCTAGGTTCCACTTC
NA,NA,11,TRBV13,TRBJ1-1,CASSFAAERAF,TGTGCCAGCAGCTTTGCCGCGGAGAGGGCCTTT
NA,NA,12,TRBV24-1,TRBJ1-2,CATSDPHRGYTF,TGTGCCACCAGTGATCCCCACCGGGGCTACACCTTC
NA,TRBD2,15,TRBV5-1,TRBJ2-5,CASSLLLAVQETQYF,TGCGCCAGCAGCTTACTACTAGCGGTCCAAGAGACCCAGTACTTC
NA,TRBD1,16,TRBV18,TRBJ1-3,CASSPNRGDSGNTIYF,TGTGCCAGCTCACCAAACAGGGGAGACTCTGGAAACACCATATATTTT
once,TRBD1,15,TRBV6-4,TRBJ1-5,CASKTGGRSGQPQHF,TGTGCCAGCAAGACAGGGGGGAGGTCCGGTCAGCCCCAGCATTTT
NA,TRBD1,15,TRBV14,TRBJ2-1,CASSRQGPPYNEQFF,TGTGCCAGCAGCCGACAGGGCCCCCCCTACAATGAGCAGTTCTTC
NA,NA,14,TRBV15,TRBJ2-1,CATSKQGRGNEQFF,TGTGCCACCAGCAAACAGGGTCGCGGGAATGAGCAGTTCTTC
NA,TRBD1,15,TRBV4-1,TRBJ2-1,CASSPDRSSYNEQFF,TGCGCCAGCAGCCCGGACAGGAGCTCCTACAATGAGCAGTTCTTC
NA,TRBD1,13,TRBV2,TRBJ2-1,CAGQGDVWNEQFF,TGTGCCGGCCAGGGGGATGTTTGGAATGAGCAGTTCTTC
NA,TRBD2,13,TRBV18,TRBJ2-7,CASSPGEGYEQYF,TGTGCCAGCTCACCCGGGGAGGGGTACGAGCAGTACTTC
NA,NA,17,TRBV20-1,TRBJ2-1,CSASILSGGGPRNEQFF,TGCAGTGCTAGTATCCTCTCGGGCGGGGGCCCGAGGAATGAGCAGTTCTTC
NA,NA,13,TRBV7-3,TRBJ2-5,CASSWRGKETQYF,TGTGCCAGCAGCTGGAGGGGTAAAGAGACCCAGTACTTC
NA,NA,13,TRBV6-6,TRBJ1-1,CASLGGANTEAFF,TGTGCCAGCCTAGGGGGGGCGAACACTGAAGCTTTCTTT
NA,TRBD2,15,TRBV7-6,TRBJ2-1,CASSGRTSGGDEQFF,TGTGCCAGCAGCGGGCGGACTAGCGGGGGAGATGAGCAGTTCTTC
NA,TRBD2,15,TRBV7-2,TRBJ2-1,CASSTSSGGAGEQFF,TGTGCCAGCAGCACCTCTAGCGGGGGGGCCGGTGAGCAGTTCTTC
few,NA,13,TRBV19,TRBJ1-5,CASSAGRSQPQHF,TGTGCCAGTAGCGCAGGGAGGAGTCAGCCCCAGCATTTT
NA,NA,14,TRBV18,TRBJ1-3,CASSLGQSGNTIYF,TGTGCCAGCTCACTGGGGCAGTCTGGAAACACCATATATTTT
NA,NA,10,TRBV29-1,TRBJ2-1,CSVVIDEQFF,TGCAGCGTTGTGATAGATGAGCAGTTCTTC
NA,TRBD1,14,TRBV6-2/TRBV6-3,TRBJ2-7,CASSPWTGEYEQYF,TGTGCCAGCAGTCCCTGGACAGGGGAATACGAGCAGTACTTC
NA,TRBD1,15,TRBV10-3,TRBJ2-7,CAISEWDSDKYEQYF,TGTGCCATCAGTGAGTGGGACAGTGACAAATACGAGCAGTACTTC
NA,TRBD1,15,TRBV9,TRBJ1-2,CASSPRQGGDYGYTF,TGTGCCAGCAGCCCACGACAGGGTGGAGACTATGGCTACACCTTC
NA,NA,16,TRBV27,TRBJ1-1,CASSPQPPQGGREAFF,TGTGCCAGCAGTCCTCAACCACCTCAGGGAGGGAGAGAAGCTTTCTTT
NA,TRBD1,15,TRBV19,TRBJ2-7,CASTLRRDSSYEQYF,TGTGCCAGTACCCTACGCCGGGACAGTTCCTACGAGCAGTACTTC
NA,NA,15,TRBV7-3,TRBJ1-1,CASSLRRQGNTEAFF,TGTGCCAGCAGCTTAAGGCGGCAGGGAAACACTGAAGCTTTCTTT
NA,TRBD2,16,TRBV4-3,TRBJ2-2,CASSQLVGGDTGELFF,TGCGCCAGCAGCCAATTGGTTGGGGGGGACACCGGGGAGCTGTTTTTT
once,TRBD1,20,TRBV4-1,TRBJ2-3,CASSQVGTGGDSGGTDTQYF,TGCGCCAGCAGCCAAGTTGGGACAGGGGGAGATTCAGGAGGCACAGATACGCAGTATTTT
NA,TRBD2,15,TRBV6-5,TRBJ2-1,CASRVTSGGANEQFF,TGTGCCAGCAGAGTGACTAGCGGGGGGGCCAATGAGCAGTTCTTC